This is a list of T cell receptor beta chains from one sample in a study of blood T cell repertoires in COVID-19. Profiling relied on immunoSEQ multiplex PCR, and the TCRdb table lists in-frame clones only, not all of them. This table holds around 290,000 clones, around 89% found once. The source material was PBMCs or T cells enriched from blood (not recorded which). Receptors originate from a woman aged 60-70 years in a cohort exposed to, infected with or recovered from COVID-19 (not recorded which). CDR3s include the opening cysteine and the closing phenylalanine or tryptophan. The D gene is left open where the match is weak. A row's size may be missing; if present it is once, few, many or a size class.

-,-,TRBV27,TRBJ2-6,TGTGCCAGCAGTTTATCACAGGGTCCTGGGGCCAACGTCCTGACTTTC,CASSLSQGPGANVLTF
-,TRBD2,TRBV11-2,TRBJ2-7,TGTGCCAGCAGCGAGACTAGCGGGGGGTACGACTACGAGCAGTACTTC,CASSETSGGYDYEQYF
-,TRBD1,TRBV2,TRBJ1-5,TGTGCCAGCAGTTTCCGGGACAGGGGTTTACAGCCCCAGCATTTT,CASSFRDRGLQPQHF
-,-,TRBV30,TRBJ2-7,TGTGCCTGGAGTATGGGTCAGGGGAGCCACGAGCAGTACTTC,CAWSMGQGSHEQYF
-,TRBD1,TRBV28,TRBJ2-7,TGTGCCAGCAACTTAGACAGGGATTTCCACGAGCAGTACTTC,CASNLDRDFHEQYF
-,TRBD2,TRBV27,TRBJ2-7,TGTGCCAGCAGTCCCCGAGTTAAGCGGGAAAGGGCCTACGAGCAGTACTTC,CASSPRVKRERAYEQYF
-,-,TRBV6-2/TRBV6-3,TRBJ2-7,TGTGCCAGCAGTAAACGGCCAGGGAGGATCTCCTACGAGCAGTACTTC,CASSKRPGRISYEQYF
few,TRBD2,TRBV27,TRBJ2-1,TGTGCCAGAAACCCCGGCCGGCGGAAGACTAGCGGGAGGTACAATGAGCAGTTCTTC,CARNPGRRKTSGRYNEQFF
-,-,TRBV6-1,TRBJ2-1,TGTGCCAGCAGTGGGGTTTCTAGTAAGCAGTTCTTC,CASSGVSSKQFF
-,TRBD1,TRBV5-1,TRBJ1-5,TGCGCCAGCAGCTTGGTGGCAGGGGGCCATCAGCCCCAGCATTTT,CASSLVAGGHQPQHF
-,TRBD2,TRBV28,TRBJ2-7,TGTGCCAGCAGTTTAGGCACTTGGACTAGCGGGAGCTATGAGCAGTACTTC,CASSLGTWTSGSYEQYF
-,TRBD2,TRBV7-3,TRBJ2-1,TGTGCCAGCAGCCTTCTAGCGGGAGATAGGAATGAGCAGTTCTTC,CASSLLAGDRNEQFF
-,TRBD2,TRBV5-4,TRBJ2-3,TGTGCCAGCAGCCCTGAAGGGGGACTAGCGGGAGCAGATACGCAGTATTTT,CASSPEGGLAGADTQYF
-,-,TRBV12-3/TRBV12-4,TRBJ1-1,TGTGCCAGCAGTTTAGGAGTGGGCGAAGCTTTCTTT,CASSLGVGEAFF
-,-,TRBV15,TRBJ2-6,TGTGCCACCAGCAGAGTGACGGGGTCCGGGGCCAACGTCCTGACTTTC,CATSRVTGSGANVLTF
-,-,TRBV27,TRBJ2-7,TGTGCCAGCAGCCCTCAGCCAGGGGGGCGGTTCGACGAGCAGTACTTC,CASSPQPGGRFDEQYF
-,TRBD2,TRBV5-8,TRBJ2-3,TGTGCCAGCAGCCCCAGCGGGAGGGGTGGAGATACGCAGTATTTT,CASSPSGRGGDTQYF
-,TRBD1,TRBV23-1,TRBJ2-2,TGCGCCAGCAGTCAGCCGGGACAGGAGGACACCGGGGAGCTGTTTTTT,CASSQPGQEDTGELFF
-,TRBD1,TRBV5-1,TRBJ2-2,TGCGCCAGCAGCGTCCCGGGACAGGCTAACACCGGGGAGCTGTTTTTT,CASSVPGQANTGELFF
-,TRBD2,TRBV5-1,TRBJ2-6,TGCGCCAGCACCAGCGGGGGGACCTCTGGGGCCAACGTCCTGACTTTC,CASTSGGTSGANVLTF
once,-,TRBV30,TRBJ1-6,TGTGCCTGGAGTGTAAACAGGGAATCTTCACCCCTCCACTTT,CAWSVNRESSPLHF
-,-,TRBV21-1,TRBJ2-7,TGTGCCAGCAGCACCCCGGGGGGGGGACAGGGCCTCTACGAGCAGTACTTC,CASSTPGGGQGLYEQYF
-,TRBD1,TRBV5-6,TRBJ1-2,TGTGCCAGCAGCCTCCGGGACAGGGGTGACTATGGCTACACCTTC,CASSLRDRGDYGYTF
-,TRBD1,TRBV5-8,TRBJ2-7,TGTGCCAGCAGCCGGGACAGGGCCTACGAGCAGTACTTC,CASSRDRAYEQYF
-,TRBD2,TRBV5-4,TRBJ2-7,TGTGCCAGCGGGGGGGGGACTAGCGGTAACTACGAGCAGTACTTC,CASGGGTSGNYEQYF
-,-,TRBV3-1/TRBV3-2,TRBJ1-2,TGTGCCAGCAGCCAAGATAACGCGGGGAACTATGGCTACACCTTC,CASSQDNAGNYGYTF
-,-,TRBV2,TRBJ2-2,TGTGCCAGCAGCCAGGCGAACACCGGGGAGCTGTTTTTT,CASSQANTGELFF
-,-,TRBV18,TRBJ2-7,TGTGCCAGCTCCCCCGGGTCAAACTCCTACGAGCAGTACTTC,CASSPGSNSYEQYF
-,TRBD2,TRBV28,TRBJ2-7,TGTGCCAGCAGTTTGGCCGGATCAACTAGCGGTTCCTACGAGCAGTACTTC,CASSLAGSTSGSYEQYF
-,TRBD1,TRBV18,TRBJ2-3,TGTGCCAGCTCAGAACCGGGACAGAGCACAGATACGCAGTATTTT,CASSEPGQSTDTQYF
-,TRBD1,TRBV6-5,TRBJ2-5,TGTGCCAGCAGTTATCAGGGGGCGCCATTAGAGACCCAGTACTTC,CASSYQGAPLETQYF
-,-,TRBV5-4,TRBJ2-2,TGTGCCAGCAGCCATATCCCGAGCTCCGGGGAGCTGTTTTTT,CASSHIPSSGELFF
-,-,TRBV28,TRBJ1-1,TGTGCCAGCAGTTTGCAGGGGCGGGTCACTGAAGCTTTCTTT,CASSLQGRVTEAFF
-,TRBD1,TRBV5-6,TRBJ2-1,TGTGCCAGCAGCTGGGGACAGGCCTACAATGAGCAGTTCTTC,CASSWGQAYNEQFF